The 32 T cell receptor beta chains given below trace back to one sample, sequenced in a study of cytomegalovirus exposure and HLA in healthy donors. Sequencing used immunoSEQ multiplex PCR; TCRdb keeps in-frame clones, though not all of them. The sample includes roughly 150,000 clones, approximately 91% of them seen just once. The sequencing input was PBMCs. Receptors originate from a woman under 30 in good health and CMV-seropositive.

The chain employs TRBV27 and TRBJ2-3, with D perhaps matching TRBD2 (6 bases). Germline V gene data show CDR1 as MNHEY and CDR2 as SMNVEV (reference sequence). V lost 5 bases, J lost 1 base, and 16 bases lay in between. The CDR3 length is 16 residues. The CDR3 DNA is TGTGCCAGCAGTACCCCCGGGGAGGTGCGCACAGATACGCAGTATTTT. This encodes CASSTPGEVRTDTQYF.

The sample holds one count of this clone. J is TRBJ2-5 and V is TRBV2, with D perhaps TRBD2 (6 bases). The CDR3 runs to 13 residues. Trimming removed 6 bases at V and 7 bases at J, with 15 bases between. Germline lookup yields CDR1 SNHLY and CDR2 FYNNEI. CDR3 in amino acids: CASREDYSGTQYF. The CDR3 DNA reads as TGTGCCAGCAGAGAGGACTATTCCGGGACCCAGTACTTC. The full variable domain, in which reference TRBV2 and TRBJ2-5 provide the parts outside the CDR3, is EPEVTQTPSHQVTQMGQEVILRCVPISNHLYFYWYRQILGQKVEFLVSFYNNEISEKSEIFDDQFSVERPDGSNFTLKIRSTKLEDSAMYFCASREDYSGTQYFGPGTRLLVL.

This clone was detected only once. The chain recombines TRBV6-1 with TRBJ1-1; D not certain. Per the germline V gene, CDR1 is MNHNS and CDR2 is SASEGT. The germline V and J ends were trimmed by 6 bases and 11 bases, with 13 bases remaining between them. The length of the CDR3 is 11 residues. This CDR3 reads CASSSSGVAFF. DNA of the CDR3: TGTGCCAGCAGCTCCTCAGGTGTGGCTTTCTTT.

The DNA for the CDR3 is TGCAGTGCTCTGTTCACAGATACGCAGTATTTT. It translates to CSALFTDTQYF. The chain is built from TRBV20-1 and TRBJ2-3, with unresolved D. V gave up 5 bases and J gave up 2 bases, with 5 bases separating them. CDR1 and CDR2 (germline): DFQATT, SNEGSKA (reference sequence). This CDR3 spans 11 amino acids.

The V gene is TRBV30, the J gene TRBJ1-4; possible D gene TRBD1, 6 bases. The germline V gene has CDR1 GTSNPN and CDR2 SVGIG (reference sequence). V was clipped by 1 base and J by 3 bases, with 12 bases between them. CDR3 length equals 15 residues. CDR3 region: CAWSATGLANEKLFF. In DNA form, the CDR3 reads TGTGCCTGGAGTGCCACAGGGTTAGCTAATGAAAAACTGTTTTTT. Filled out from reference TRBV30 and TRBJ1-4, the complete variable domain reads SQTIHQWPATLVQPVGSPLSLECTVEGTSNPNLYWYRQAAGRGLQLLFYSVGIGQISSEVPQNLSASRPQDRQFILSSKKLLLSDSGFYLCAWSATGLANEKLFFGSGTQLSVL.

The genes are TRBV5-1 and TRBJ1-1, with D possibly being TRBD1 (6 bases). The CDR3 loop spans 13 amino acids. V was trimmed by 5 bases and J by 2 bases, leaving 10 bases between them. Germline lookup yields CDR1 SGHRS and CDR2 YFSETQ. Written as DNA, the CDR3 is TGCGCCAGCAGGGCAGGGGCCAACACTGAAGCTTTCTTT. Translated: CASRAGANTEAFF. The full variable domain, rest sourced from reference TRBV5-1 and TRBJ1-1, is KAGVTQTPRYLIKTRGQQVTLSCSPISGHRSVSWYQQTPGQGLQFLFEYFSETQRNKGNFPGRFSGRQFSNSRSEMNVSTLELGDSALYLCASRAGANTEAFFGQGTRLTVV.

A note on this clone: A read error may produce the germline difference seen at one junction end. This chain joins TRBV7-7 and TRBJ2-1; TRBD1 agrees at 11 bases. Germline V lookup: CDR1 SSHAT, CDR2 FNYEAQ (reference sequence). The CDR3 extends over 17 amino acids. CDR3 coding DNA: TGTGCTAGCAGCTTAGGGGACAGGGGGGGACCGAGTGGTGAGCAGTTCTTC. Its protein product is CASSLGDRGGPSGEQFF.

The gene calls are TRBV7-2 and TRBJ2-3; D not certain. Germline-derived CDR1 and CDR2 are SGHTA and FQGNSA. This CDR3 region has 13 residues. Trimming shortened V by 5 bases and J by 5 bases, and 11 bases separated the two germline ends. The CDR3 DNA sequence: TGTGCCAGCAGCGCTGACAAAGGAGATACGCAGTATTTT. This gives the protein CASSADKGDTQYF.

The rearrangement links TRBV9 to TRBJ2-2; the D is unclear. The length of the CDR3 is 15 residues. The ends were cut back, 0 bases at V and 4 bases at J, with 10 bases in the middle. CDR1 is SGDLS, CDR2 YYNGEE, per germline. The CDR3 nucleotides are TGTGCCAGCAGCGTAGGTCGCTCTACCACCGGGGAGCTGTTTTTT. It is translated as CASSVGRSTTGELFF.

The CDR3 loop is CASSFSVYEQYF. The CDR3, as DNA: TGTGCCAGCAGTTTCTCGGTTTACGAGCAGTACTTC. J is TRBJ2-7 and V is TRBV28; D uncertain. CDR1 is MDHEN, CDR2 SYDVKM, per germline. With 3 bases removed from V and 4 bases from J, the gap between germline ends came to 7 bases. This CDR3 comprises 12 residues.

J is TRBJ1-4 and V is TRBV19; no clear D gene. This CDR3 is 15 amino acids long. Trimming pared 3 bases from V and 5 bases from J, leaving 13 bases between. CDR1 and CDR2 from the germline V gene are LNHDA and SQIVND (reference sequence). CDR3 amino acids: CASSIPGITNEKLFF. In DNA form, the CDR3 reads TGTGCCAGTAGTATCCCCGGGATTACCAATGAAAAACTGTTTTTT.

The gene calls are TRBV30 and TRBJ1-3, with D unresolved. The V end lost 2 bases, the J end lost 0 bases, and 14 bases lay between the germline ends. There are 16 residues in the CDR3. Germline V gene sequence: CDR1 GTSNPN, CDR2 SVGIG (reference sequence). The CDR3 DNA follows: TGTGCCTGGAGTAGGAGGGAAACCTCCTCTGGAAACACCATATATTTT. Translated, it gives CAWSRRETSSGNTIYF.

The chain joins TRBV30 to TRBJ2-3, with D tentatively TRBD2 (6 bases). Germline assignment: CDR1 GTSNPN and CDR2 SVGIG (reference sequence). The CDR3 is 15 amino acids. Deletions cut 3 bases from V and 1 base from J, with 14 bases between. CDR3: CAWRGLSRGTDTQYF. The CDR3 coding sequence is TGTGCCTGGAGGGGACTCTCCCGAGGCACAGATACGCAGTATTTT.

This chain links TRBV5-1 with TRBJ1-1; tentatively, D is TRBD1 (6 bases). Germline values: CDR1 SGHRS, CDR2 YFSETQ. The CDR3 has 14 amino acids. V shed 6 bases and J shed 7 bases, with 19 bases lying between them. The CDR3 here is CASKVEGESHEAFF. The CDR3 DNA reads as TGCGCCAGCAAAGTTGAGGGGGAAAGCCATGAAGCTTTCTTT. The variable domain in full, with the rest retrieved from reference TRBV5-1 and TRBJ1-1, is KAGVTQTPRYLIKTRGQQVTLSCSPISGHRSVSWYQQTPGQGLQFLFEYFSETQRNKGNFPGRFSGRQFSNSRSEMNVSTLELGDSALYLCASKVEGESHEAFFGQGTRLTVV.

The chain couples TRBV27 to TRBJ1-2, with 8 positions matching TRBD1. V lost 6 bases, J lost 5 bases, and 8 bases stayed unmatched. The V gene's germline CDR1 is MNHEY and CDR2 SMNVEV (reference sequence). This CDR3 is built from 14 residues. This CDR3 is CASSPGQERYGYTF. Written as DNA, the CDR3 is TGTGCCAGCAGCCCGGGACAGGAGCGGTATGGCTACACCTTC.

This chain joins TRBV28 and TRBJ2-1, with TRBD2 matching 13 bases. Trimming took 7 bases from V and 1 from J; bases not matched to a gene: 7. CDR3 length: 17 amino acids. Germline V gene sequence: CDR1 MDHEN, CDR2 SYDVKM. This chain's CDR3 is CASNRLAGGFSYNEQFF. The CDR3 nucleotides read TGTGCCAGCAACAGACTAGCGGGAGGTTTTTCCTACAATGAGCAGTTCTTC.

The chain couples TRBV20-1 to TRBJ2-7; D gene ambiguous. Germline CDR1 DFQATT, CDR2 SNEGSKA (reference sequence). The CDR3 is 11 amino acids. V lost 8 bases to trimming and J lost 0 bases, with 8 bases between them. CDR3: CSLASSYEQYF. In DNA, the CDR3 is TGCAGTCTCGCCAGCTCCTACGAGCAGTACTTC.

This clone was seen a handful of times. This chain uses TRBV5-5 with TRBJ2-7, with D possibly TRBD1 on 6 matching bases. The germline gives CDR1 SGHKS, CDR2 YYEKEE (reference sequence). This CDR3 has 14 residues. The V gene lost 4 bases and the J gene lost 4 bases, with 15 bases spanning the gap. CDR3 DNA: TGTGCCAGCAGCCTCTCCGGTCAGGGGTACGAGCAGTACTTC. It yields the protein CASSLSGQGYEQYF.

The DNA of the CDR3 is TGTGCCAGCAGCCCGGGACAGGTTAAAGAGACCCAGTACTTC. This encodes CASSPGQVKETQYF. J is TRBJ2-5 and V is TRBV5-6; 8 nucleotides line up with TRBD1. Germline loops: CDR1 SGHDT, CDR2 YYEEEE. There are 14 residues in the CDR3. The V segment lost 4 bases and the J segment 3 bases; nucleotides outside the gene matches: 5. The variable domain in full, with the rest retrieved from reference TRBV5-6 and TRBJ2-5, is DAGVTQSPTHLIKTRGQQVTLRCSPKSGHDTVSWYQQALGQGPQFIFQYYEEEERQRGNFPDRFSGHQFPNYSSELNVNALLLGDSALYLCASSPGQVKETQYFGPGTRLLVL.

The V call is TRBV15, the J call TRBJ2-1; 8 bases agree with TRBD1. The V segment lost 3 bases and the J segment 8 bases; nucleotides outside the gene matches: 6. The CDR3 spans 14 residues. CDR1 and CDR2 (germline): LNHNV, YYDKDF (reference sequence). CDR3 sequence (DNA): TGTGCCACCAGCAGGGACCACAGGGGGGATGAGCAGTTCTTC. It codes for CATSRDHRGDEQFF. The complete variable domain, with remaining parts taken from reference TRBV15 and TRBJ2-1, reads DAMVIQNPRYQVTQFGKPVTLSCSQTLNHNVMYWYQQKSSQAPKLLFHYYDKDFNNEADTPDNFQSRRPNTSFCFLDIRSPGLGDTAMYLCATSRDHRGDEQFFGPGTRLTVL.

As to this clone: This specimen includes other DNA sequences encoding the same CDR3. The chain combines TRBV6-1 with TRBJ2-6; a possible D gene is TRBD2 (5 bases). CDR3 length equals 15 residues. The ends were cut back, 1 base at V and 1 base at J, with 5 bases in the middle. Germline lookup yields CDR1 MNHNS and CDR2 SASEGT. The CDR3 spells CASSEGGSGANVLTF. CDR3 bases: TGTGCCAGCAGTGAAGGAGGGTCTGGGGCCAACGTCCTGACTTTC.

This chain joins TRBV19 and TRBJ2-3; TRBD2 agrees at 12 bases. V gave up 4 bases and J gave up 2 bases; unmatched junction bases: 4. In germline, CDR1 is LNHDA, CDR2 SQIVND (reference sequence). The CDR3 consists of 16 residues. CDR3 DNA: TGTGCCAGTAGTAGAACTAGCGGGGGGATCACAGATACGCAGTATTTT. Translated: CASSRTSGGITDTQYF.

This sequence joins TRBV12-5 and TRBJ2-7, with TRBD2 identical over 10 bases. There are 15 residues in the CDR3. Germline CDR1 and CDR2: LGHNT and FRNRAP. V shed 5 bases, J shed 3 bases, and the junction held 7 bases outside the gene matches. CDR3 sequence: CASGPLVAGGYEQYF. Here the CDR3 DNA reads TGTGCTAGTGGTCCCCTCGTAGCGGGAGGCTACGAGCAGTACTTC. Based on the CDR3 plus reference TRBV12-5 and TRBJ2-7, the full variable domain is DARVTQTPRHKVTEMGQEVTMRCQPILGHNTVFWYRQTMMQGLELLAYFRNRAPLDDSGMPKDRFSAEMPDATLATLKIQPSEPRDSAVYFCASGPLVAGGYEQYFGPGTRLTVT.

The chain recombines TRBV5-4 with TRBJ2-1; TRBD1 matches at 9 bases. There are 16 residues in the CDR3. Trimming took 4 bases from V and 1 from J; bases not matched to a gene: 6. The V gene's germline CDR1 is SGHNT and CDR2 YYREEE (reference sequence). CDR3 in amino acids: CASSRGDRESYNEQFF. In nucleotides, the CDR3 is TGTGCCAGCAGCCGAGGGGACAGGGAGTCCTACAATGAGCAGTTCTTC.

This clone was seen only a few times. The chain uses TRBV6-4 and TRBJ2-3, with a tentative D call TRBD2 (5 bases). V dropped 4 bases and J dropped 2 bases, with 10 bases sitting between them. The CDR3 spans 14 residues. Per germline, CDR1 MRHNA and CDR2 SNTAGT. The CDR3 region is CASSVDGDTDTQYF. The DNA for the CDR3 is TGTGCCAGCAGTGTTGACGGGGACACAGATACGCAGTATTTT.

The rearrangement links TRBV6-1 to TRBJ2-4; possible D gene TRBD1, 7 bases. Trimming took 3 bases from V and 3 from J, leaving 18 bases between them. This CDR3 spans 17 amino acids. Per the germline V gene, CDR1 is MNHNS and CDR2 is SASEGT. The CDR3 sequence: CASSELEQGRDKNIQYF. CDR3 sequence (DNA): TGTGCCAGCAGTGAGTTGGAACAGGGGCGGGACAAAAACATTCAGTACTTC.

The chain combines TRBV10-3 with TRBJ2-3; 8 nucleotides align to TRBD1. This CDR3 has 15 residues. Trimming cost V 4 bases and J 3 bases; bases outside gene matches: 6. Germline V gives CDR1 ENHRY, CDR2 SYGVKD. The CDR3 sequence: CAISADRVETDTQYF. In DNA, the CDR3 is TGTGCCATCAGTGCGGACAGGGTAGAGACAGATACGCAGTATTTT.

The chain employs TRBV4-3 and TRBJ2-3, with TRBD2 identical over 9 bases. The CDR3 covers 13 residues. CDR1 and CDR2 (germline): LGHNA, YSLEER. V gave up 0 bases and J gave up 10 bases; unmatched junction bases: 2. The CDR3 spells CASSQDRTSAQYF. DNA for the CDR3: TGCGCCAGCAGCCAAGATCGGACTAGCGCGCAGTATTTT.

This clone was seen once. The rearrangement uses TRBV10-1 and TRBJ2-5, with 7 nucleotides matching TRBD1. CDR3 length: 13 amino acids. Germline V gives CDR1 WNHNN, CDR2 SYGVQD (reference sequence). V was pared by 4 bases and J by 3 bases, with 2 bases of the junction left unmatched. Written as DNA, the CDR3 is TGCGCCAGCAGTGCGGACAGGAAAGAGACCCAGTACTTC. This translates into CASSADRKETQYF.

The chain couples TRBV2 to TRBJ2-1; 7 bases fit TRBD2. The V gene end was trimmed by 9 bases and the J gene end by 6 bases; junction bases not matched to a gene: 8. The germline V gene has CDR1 SNHLY and CDR2 FYNNEI. CDR3 length equals 13 residues. Written as DNA, the CDR3 is TGTGCCAGACGACTAGCCTCAGGCAATGAGCAGTTCTTC. Encoded protein: CARRLASGNEQFF.

This rearrangement joins TRBV5-1 to TRBJ2-1, with 10 bases matching TRBD2. CDR1 is SGHRS, CDR2 YFSETQ, per germline. The V segment lost 1 base and the J segment 7 bases; nucleotides outside the gene matches: 5. CDR3 length: 15 residues. The CDR3 here is CASSLSTSGMNEQFF. In DNA, the CDR3 is TGCGCCAGCAGCTTGTCCACTAGCGGGATGAATGAGCAGTTCTTC.

The chain employs TRBV10-1 and TRBJ2-3; 12 bases are a match to TRBD2. The germline gives CDR1 WNHNN, CDR2 SYGVQD (reference sequence). V lost 0 bases and J lost 3; bases outside the gene matches: 1. The CDR3 sequence is 16 residues long. CDR3 protein: CASSESTSGSTDTQYF. The CDR3 DNA sequence: TGCGCCAGCAGTGAGTCGACTAGCGGGAGTACAGATACGCAGTATTTT.